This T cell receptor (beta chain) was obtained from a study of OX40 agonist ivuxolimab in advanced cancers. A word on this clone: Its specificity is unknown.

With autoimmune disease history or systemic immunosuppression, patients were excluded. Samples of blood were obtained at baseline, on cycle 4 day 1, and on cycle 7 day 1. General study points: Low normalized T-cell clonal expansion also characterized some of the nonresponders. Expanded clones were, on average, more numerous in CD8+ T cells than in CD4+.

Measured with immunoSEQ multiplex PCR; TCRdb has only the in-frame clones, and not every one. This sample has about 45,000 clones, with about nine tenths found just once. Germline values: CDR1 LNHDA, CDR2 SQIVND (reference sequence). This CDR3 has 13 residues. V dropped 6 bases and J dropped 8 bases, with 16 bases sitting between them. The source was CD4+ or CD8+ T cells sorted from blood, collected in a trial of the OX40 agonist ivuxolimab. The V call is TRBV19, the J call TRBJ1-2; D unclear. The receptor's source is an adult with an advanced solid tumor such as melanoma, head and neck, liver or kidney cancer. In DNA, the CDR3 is TGTGCCAGTAGCTTCACGGTGGACGGGGGCTACACCTTC. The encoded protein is CASSFTVDGGYTF.